Below, 2 T cell receptor beta chains from the same sample are listed, as sequenced in a study of CD8 T cells in ankylosing spondylitis (dated by TCRdb to about 2017). The library relied on 5' RACE. The reads were generated on an Illumina HiSeq 2500. In TCRdb, the public reads were trimmed at Q25 with fastp and aligned with MiXCR, with productive beta chains retained. Each CDR3 protein gets just one entry, which takes the most common genes and DNA from the rows behind it. Across this sample there are 100,000 to 150,000 distinct CDR3 sequences, with approximately 6.8% seen only once. 12% of the sample comes from the top ten. Material for sequencing was blood, either unsorted or a sorted T cell fraction (not recorded which). The receptors were gathered from a male donor with ankylosing spondylitis or in good health (not recorded which).

This clonotype was observed at least ten times. V usage is TRBV5-1 and J usage is TRBJ2-2; D gene unclear. The V and J ends lost 5 bases and 4 bases respectively, with 15 bases between them. The germline V gene encodes CDR1 SGHRS and CDR2 YFSETQ. This CDR3 contains 15 residues. This CDR3 reads CASSQDAVGTGELFF. CDR3 sequence (DNA): TGCGCCAGCAGTCAGGACGCCGTGGGCACCGGGGAGCTGTTTTTT.

This clonotype was found many times. The V gene is TRBV29-1, the J gene TRBJ1-1, with D perhaps matching TRBD1 (6 bases). Between the trimmed V and J ends, which lost 6 bases and 0 bases, there was a span of 11 bases. Per germline, CDR1 SQVTM and CDR2 ANQGSEA. The CDR3 is 13 amino acids. The CDR3 here is CSVPGHLNTEAFF. DNA of the CDR3: TGCAGCGTCCCGGGACACTTGAACACTGAAGCTTTCTTT.